This T cell receptor (beta chain) emerged from a study of T-cell memory formation after mild COVID-19. TCRdb recomputed calls from the 5' RACE reads with MiXCR, one row per CDR3 protein. The sample consists of just under 150,000 distinct CDR3 sequences, approximately 21% of them appearing once. Deletions cut 4 bases from V and 2 bases from J, with 13 bases between. The CDR3 length is 15 residues. The germline V gene encodes CDR1 SGHDN and CDR2 FVKESK. The chain links TRBV14 to TRBJ2-3; D not certain. The TCR originated in an adult woman who had mild COVID-19 (a few samples of this study predate the infection). Cell type and time point are not known. The specimen sequenced was PBMCs or a T cell subset sorted from them (not recorded which). CDR3 in amino acids: CASSPLGLNTDTQYF. The DNA of the CDR3 is TGTGCCAGCAGCCCCCTTGGGCTCAACACAGATACGCAGTATTTT.